The T cell receptor beta chain under discussion was sequenced for a study of T cells in Graves' hyperthyroidism and ophthalmopathy (dated by TCRdb to the late 2010s). At the level of the whole study: Peripheral blood samples were taken at the time of initial diagnosis, prior to any treatment. The 100 discovery patients were randomly split 7:3 into training and test sets. In six Graves' hyperthyroidism patients, the study also compared T-cell repertoires from thyroid tissue with T-cell repertoires from blood. Prospective prediction of ophthalmopathy was tested in an independent validation cohort of approximately 19 hyperthyroidism patients and some 17 patients who later progressed to ophthalmopathy. Once sampling was done, hyperthyroidism patients were given methimazole at a starting dose of 30 mg daily, whereas ophthalmopathy patients were given high-dose intravenous methylprednisolone. To identify TCR V-J signatures that set the groups apart, the researchers used a discovery cohort of about a hundred patients, made up of under 50 with Graves' ophthalmopathy and 55 to 65 with stable Graves' hyperthyroidism. The paper reports TCR Vbeta CDR3 sequencing of roughly 140 peripheral blood samples: some 44 ophthalmopathy, over 70 hyperthyroidism and 17 progressor patients. Overall study results and their limits: Sample size was not statistically predetermined, and blinding of investigators to group allocation was not performed. A 13 V-J signature model separated ophthalmopathy from stable hyperthyroidism, with over 85% sensitivity and just under 84% specificity in cross-validation and 80%/75% in testing. Most expanded thyroid clonotypes (frequency above 0.001) were also detected in blood, suggesting blood repertoires may reflect thyroid immune responses. During validation, the model predicted progression to ophthalmopathy a median of approximately six months ahead of onset, with 60% to 71% sensitivity and roughly 72% specificity.

Graves' hyperthyroidism was defined as stable when no progression to ophthalmopathy occurred over 18 months of follow-up. Hyperthyroidism patients were newly diagnosed, with disease duration under 2 months, and aged 18 to 65 years. The study excluded patients with uncontrolled infections, other autoimmune diseases, pregnancy or lactation. Clinical symptoms, serum thyroxine and TRAb, thyroid ultrasound, and orbital computed tomography formed the basis for the diagnoses. Ficoll-Paque density gradient centrifugation was used to isolate PBMCs from around 10 ml of fresh peripheral blood. Trizol reagent was used to extract total RNA, and RNA quality was then checked on an Agilent 2100 Bioanalyzer. As concerns this clonotype: The specificity of this receptor is unknown. No qualities accompany the bases; no much larger clone lies one base away.

V was cut back by 5 bases and J by 4 bases, leaving a gap of 14 bases between them. Measured from the cysteine to the phenylalanine, the CDR3 is 13 residues long. Solely the CDR3 DNA is kept, with 39 bases framed from the first base. From the germline V gene, CDR1 is SQVTM and CDR2 is ANQGSEA. Amplification of TCR beta CDR3 regions was carried out from RNA transcripts. For the first round of RT-PCR on the TCR CDR3, the HTBI primer set was used together with the Qiagen OneStep RT-PCR kit. A second multiplex PCR round built the libraries, followed by size selection and purification. Paired-end sequencing of the libraries was performed with 100 bp reads on an Illumina HiSeq2000. Per the source publication's procedure: SOAPnuke was used to process the raw data, removing reads that contained adapters or uncalled bases, had a mean Phred below 15, or lacked an exact match to the constant primer or identifier. High-quality paired reads were merged with COPE v1.2.5, and unique nucleotide sequences were defined as clonotypes. MiTCR v1.1 was used to align the clonotypes against IMGT TRBV, TRBD and TRBJ reference segments. The analysis was restricted to V-J combinations with a frequency above 0.0001, which together covered 99% to 99.2% of the repertoires. The TCS score was defined as F50 (clonal expansion) divided by E x V (chaos), with BLOSUM62-based TCRdist calculated between CDR3 peptides within each V-J. Welch's t-statistics and random forest reduced around 550 V-J features to 13, which were used in a naive Bayes classifier (R e1071). TCRdb passed the public sequencing reads through fastp at Q25 and MiXCR, retaining productive beta sequences. Rows with one shared CDR3 protein collapse into an entry with the most common genes and DNA. What appears here as the V and J calls and clone size reflects TCRdb's work, not the paper's. The sample data list roughly 660,000 distinct CDR3 sequences, and roughly 17% of these were observed just once. Around a sixth of the sample rests with the top ten.

The chain is encoded by TRBV29-1 joined to TRBJ1-1; the D gene cannot be resolved reliably. The specimen sequenced was blood. This clonotype originated in a man between 45 and 60 years old with Graves' hyperthyroidism. The sequenced DNA is TGCAGCGTTTACGGGGTTTTGGCCACTGAAGCTTTCTTT. The resulting protein is CSVYGVLATEAFF.